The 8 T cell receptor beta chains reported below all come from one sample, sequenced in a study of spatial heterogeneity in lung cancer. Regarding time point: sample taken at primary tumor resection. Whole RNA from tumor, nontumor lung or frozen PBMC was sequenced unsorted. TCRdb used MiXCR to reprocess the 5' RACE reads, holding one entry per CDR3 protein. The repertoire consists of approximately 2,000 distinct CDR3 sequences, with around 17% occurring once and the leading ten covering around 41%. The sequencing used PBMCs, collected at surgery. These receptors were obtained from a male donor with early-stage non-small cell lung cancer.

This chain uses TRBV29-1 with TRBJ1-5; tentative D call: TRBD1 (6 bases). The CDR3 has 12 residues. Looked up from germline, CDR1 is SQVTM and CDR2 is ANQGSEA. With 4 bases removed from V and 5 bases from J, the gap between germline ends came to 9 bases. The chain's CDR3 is CSVGDIDQPQHF. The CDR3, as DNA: TGCAGCGTTGGGGACATTGATCAGCCCCAGCATTTT.

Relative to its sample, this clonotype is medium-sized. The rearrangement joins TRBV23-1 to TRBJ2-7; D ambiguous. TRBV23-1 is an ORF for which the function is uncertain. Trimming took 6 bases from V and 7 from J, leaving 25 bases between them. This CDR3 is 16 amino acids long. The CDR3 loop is CASSHHEKGPTKEQYF. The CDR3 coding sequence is TGCGCCAGCAGCCATCACGAAAAGGGCCCCACGAAGGAGCAGTACTTC.

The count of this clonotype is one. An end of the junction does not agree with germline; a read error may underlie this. The CDR3 DNA is TGTGCCAGCAGTCGTCAGGTAGGACAGGGCTCCCACGAGCAGTACTTC. This codes for CASSRQVGQGSHEQYF. V usage is TRBV6-5 and J usage is TRBJ2-7; 8 nucleotides line up with TRBD1. Germline V gene sequence: CDR1 MNHEY, CDR2 SVGAGI. The CDR3 runs to 16 residues.

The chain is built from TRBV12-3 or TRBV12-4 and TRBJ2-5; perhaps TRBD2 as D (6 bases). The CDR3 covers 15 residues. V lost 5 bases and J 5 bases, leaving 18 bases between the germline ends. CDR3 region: CASSDLQGLGETQYF. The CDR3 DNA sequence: TGTGCCAGCAGTGATCTGCAGGGACTGGGGGAGACCCAGTACTTC.

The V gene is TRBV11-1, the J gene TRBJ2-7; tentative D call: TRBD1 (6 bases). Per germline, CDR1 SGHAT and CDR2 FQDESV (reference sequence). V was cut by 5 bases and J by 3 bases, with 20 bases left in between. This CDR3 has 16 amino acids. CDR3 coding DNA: TGTGCCAGCAGCCCGAGGTTATCGGGCAGGGGCTACGAGCAGTACTTC. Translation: CASSPRLSGRGYEQYF.

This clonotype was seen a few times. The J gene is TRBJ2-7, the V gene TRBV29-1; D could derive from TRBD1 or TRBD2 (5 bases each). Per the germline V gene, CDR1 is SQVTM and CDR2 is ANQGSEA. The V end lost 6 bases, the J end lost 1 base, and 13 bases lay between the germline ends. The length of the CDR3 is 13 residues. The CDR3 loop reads CSVSGTGSYEQYF. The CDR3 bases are TGCAGCGTCAGCGGAACAGGTTCCTACGAGCAGTACTTC.

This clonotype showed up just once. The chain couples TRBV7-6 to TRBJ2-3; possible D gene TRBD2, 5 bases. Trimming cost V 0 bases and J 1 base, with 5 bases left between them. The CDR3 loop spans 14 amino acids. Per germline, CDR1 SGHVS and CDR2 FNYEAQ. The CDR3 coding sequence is TGTGCCAGCAGCTTAGCGAGGGGCACAGATACGCAGTATTTT. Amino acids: CASSLARGTDTQYF.

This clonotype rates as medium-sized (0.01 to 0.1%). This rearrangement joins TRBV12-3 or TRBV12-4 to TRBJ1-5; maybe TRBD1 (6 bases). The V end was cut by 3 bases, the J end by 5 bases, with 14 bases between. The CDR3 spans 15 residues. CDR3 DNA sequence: TGTGCCAGCAGTTTGAGGGGCAGGGGACATCAGCCCCAGCATTTT. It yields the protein CASSLRGRGHQPQHF.